This T cell receptor (beta chain) was obtained from a study of shared clonotypes between healthy human individuals. Study observations and caveats: Measured sharing among donors was expected to vary with sequencing depth.

The V and J ends lost 7 bases and 5 bases, in that order; junction bases with no gene match: 11. This CDR3 spans 14 amino acids. Germline V gives CDR1 GTSNPN, CDR2 SVGIG (reference sequence). This clone has a count of ten or more. Its antigen is not known. The study enrolled healthy HIV-negative adults without recent acute infections or vaccinations as donors. Deep level was the assay's run setting. Produced via immunoSEQ multiplex PCR; TCRdb's table is partial and in-frame only. Among about 490,000 clones listed, about 79% were seen once. The receptor comes from a woman aged 35 to 49 in good health. Some clones in this sample may be carry-over from other donors' samples. The chain carries TRBV30 and TRBJ1-1; 9 bases match TRBD1. The specimen sequenced was PBMCs. The CDR3 nucleotides are TGTGCCTCCCACCTAGGGACAGGGAGAACTGAAGCTTTCTTT. It codes for CASHLGTGRTEAFF.